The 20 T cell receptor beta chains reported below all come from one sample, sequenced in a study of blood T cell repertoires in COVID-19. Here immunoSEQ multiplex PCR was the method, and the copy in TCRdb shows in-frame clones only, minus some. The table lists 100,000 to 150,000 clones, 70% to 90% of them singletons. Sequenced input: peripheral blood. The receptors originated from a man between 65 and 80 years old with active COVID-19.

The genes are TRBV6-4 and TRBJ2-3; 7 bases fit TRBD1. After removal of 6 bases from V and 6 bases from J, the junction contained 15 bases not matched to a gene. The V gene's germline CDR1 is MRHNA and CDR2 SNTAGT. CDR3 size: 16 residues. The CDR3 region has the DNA TGTGCCAGCAGCTTACAGGGGTATCCTTCCAGTGATACGCAGTATTTT. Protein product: CASSLQGYPSSDTQYF.

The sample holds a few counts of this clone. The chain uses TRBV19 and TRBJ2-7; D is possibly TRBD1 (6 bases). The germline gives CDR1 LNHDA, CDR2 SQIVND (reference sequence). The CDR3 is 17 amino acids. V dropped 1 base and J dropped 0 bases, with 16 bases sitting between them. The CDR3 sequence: CASSIGAGQKFSYEQYF. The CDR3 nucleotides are TGTGCCAGTAGTATAGGGGCCGGACAGAAGTTCTCCTACGAGCAGTACTTC.

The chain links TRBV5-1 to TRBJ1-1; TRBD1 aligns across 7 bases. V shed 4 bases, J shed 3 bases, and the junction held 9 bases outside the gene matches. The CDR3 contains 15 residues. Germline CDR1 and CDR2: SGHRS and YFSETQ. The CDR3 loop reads CASSPRQGLDTEAFF. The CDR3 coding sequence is TGCGCCAGCAGCCCAAGACAGGGATTGGACACTGAAGCTTTCTTT.

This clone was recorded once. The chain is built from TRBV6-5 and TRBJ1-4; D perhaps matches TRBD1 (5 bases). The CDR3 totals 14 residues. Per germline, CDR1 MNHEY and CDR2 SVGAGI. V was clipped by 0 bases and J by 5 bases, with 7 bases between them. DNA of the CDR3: TGTGCCAGCAGTTACTCGGGGCAGAATGAAAAACTGTTTTTT. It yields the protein CASSYSGQNEKLFF.

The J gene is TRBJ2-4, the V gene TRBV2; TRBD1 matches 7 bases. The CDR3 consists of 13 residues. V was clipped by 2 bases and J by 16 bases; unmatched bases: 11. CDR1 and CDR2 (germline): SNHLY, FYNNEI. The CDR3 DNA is TGTGCCAGCAGTGAAAGGAAGGGGGCAGGGCGCTACTTC. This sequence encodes CASSERKGAGRYF.

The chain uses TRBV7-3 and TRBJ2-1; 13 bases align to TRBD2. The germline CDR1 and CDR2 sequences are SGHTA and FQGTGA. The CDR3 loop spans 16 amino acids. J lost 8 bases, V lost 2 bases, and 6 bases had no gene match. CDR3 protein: CASSLSTSGRADEQFF. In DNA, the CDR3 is TGTGCCAGCAGCTTATCCACTAGCGGGAGGGCTGATGAGCAGTTCTTC.

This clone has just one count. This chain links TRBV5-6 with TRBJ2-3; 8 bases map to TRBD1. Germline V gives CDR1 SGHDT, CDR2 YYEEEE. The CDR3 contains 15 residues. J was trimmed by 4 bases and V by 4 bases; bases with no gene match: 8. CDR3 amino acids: CASSQMDREPDTQYF. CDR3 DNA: TGTGCCAGCAGCCAAATGGACAGGGAACCAGATACGCAGTATTTT.

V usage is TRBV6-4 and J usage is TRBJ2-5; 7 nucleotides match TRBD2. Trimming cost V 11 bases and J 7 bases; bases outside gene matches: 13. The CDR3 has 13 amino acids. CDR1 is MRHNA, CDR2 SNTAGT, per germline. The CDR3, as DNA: TGTGCCGAGCGGGGACGGTACGTTGGGACCCAGTACTTC. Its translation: CAERGRYVGTQYF.

The CDR3 bases are TGTGCCAGCACCCCCCTGAGGGATACGCAGTATTTT. It yields the protein CASTPLRDTQYF. The J gene is TRBJ2-3, the V gene TRBV7-6, with D uncertain. The CDR3 extends over 12 amino acids. Trimming shortened V by 7 bases and J by 6 bases, and 11 bases separated the two germline ends. The germline V gene encodes CDR1 SGHVS and CDR2 FNYEAQ.

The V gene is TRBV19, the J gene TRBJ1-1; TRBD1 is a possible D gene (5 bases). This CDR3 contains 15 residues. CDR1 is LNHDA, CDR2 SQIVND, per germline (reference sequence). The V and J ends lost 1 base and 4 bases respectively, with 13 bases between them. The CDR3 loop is CASSIGRLRGTEAFF. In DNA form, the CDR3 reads TGTGCCAGTAGTATAGGACGCCTTAGGGGCACTGAAGCTTTCTTT.

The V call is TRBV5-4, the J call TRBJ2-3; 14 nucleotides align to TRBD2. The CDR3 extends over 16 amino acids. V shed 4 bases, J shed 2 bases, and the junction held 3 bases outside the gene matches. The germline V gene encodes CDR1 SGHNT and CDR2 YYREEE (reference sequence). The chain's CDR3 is CASSQGLAGATDTQYF. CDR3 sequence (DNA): TGTGCCAGCAGCCAGGGACTAGCGGGAGCCACAGATACGCAGTATTTT.

CDR3: CASANGGVGYTF. The CDR3 region has the DNA TGTGCCAGCGCTAATGGGGGGGTCGGCTACACCTTC. The chain links TRBV12-3 or TRBV12-4 to TRBJ1-2, with D maybe TRBD1 (5 bases). The V and J ends lost 8 bases and 8 bases respectively, with 15 bases between them. The CDR3 is 12 amino acids.

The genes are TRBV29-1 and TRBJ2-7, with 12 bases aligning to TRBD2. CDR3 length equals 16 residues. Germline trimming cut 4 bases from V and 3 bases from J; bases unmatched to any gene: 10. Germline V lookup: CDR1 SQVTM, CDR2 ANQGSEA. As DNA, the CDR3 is TGCAGCGTTGCCGGGGGACTAGCGGGCGCAGTCTACGAGCAGTACTTC. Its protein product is CSVAGGLAGAVYEQYF.

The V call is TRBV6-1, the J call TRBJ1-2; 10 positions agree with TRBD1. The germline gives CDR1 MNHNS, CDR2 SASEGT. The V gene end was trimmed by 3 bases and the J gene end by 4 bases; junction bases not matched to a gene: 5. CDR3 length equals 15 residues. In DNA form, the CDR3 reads TGTGCCAGCAGTGATGACAGGGGGCACCTCTATGGCTACACCTTC. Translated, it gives CASSDDRGHLYGYTF.

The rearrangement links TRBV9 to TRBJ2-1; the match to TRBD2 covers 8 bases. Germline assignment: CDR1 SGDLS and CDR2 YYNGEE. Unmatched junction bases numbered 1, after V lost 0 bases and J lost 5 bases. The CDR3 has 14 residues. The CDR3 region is CASSVVGRDNEQFF. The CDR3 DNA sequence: TGTGCCAGCAGCGTAGTCGGGAGGGACAATGAGCAGTTCTTC.

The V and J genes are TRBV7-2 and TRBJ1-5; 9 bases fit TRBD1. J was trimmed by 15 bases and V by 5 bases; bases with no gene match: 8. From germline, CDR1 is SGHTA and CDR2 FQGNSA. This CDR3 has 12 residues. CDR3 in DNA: TGTGCCAGCAGCCCCGGGACAGGGACCCCGCATTTT. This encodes CASSPGTGTPHF.

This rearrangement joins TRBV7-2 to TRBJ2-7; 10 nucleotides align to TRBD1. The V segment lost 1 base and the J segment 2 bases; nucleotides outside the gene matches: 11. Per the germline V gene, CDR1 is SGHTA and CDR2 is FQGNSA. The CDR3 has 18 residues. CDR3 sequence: CASSLEAYGQGETYEQYF. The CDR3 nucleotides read TGTGCCAGCAGCTTAGAAGCCTACGGACAGGGGGAGACCTACGAGCAGTACTTC.

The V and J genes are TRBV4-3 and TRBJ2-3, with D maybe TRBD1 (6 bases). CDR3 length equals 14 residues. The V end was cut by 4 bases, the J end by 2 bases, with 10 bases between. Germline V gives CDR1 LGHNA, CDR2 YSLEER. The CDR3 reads CASSLGQFTDTQYF. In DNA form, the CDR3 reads TGCGCCAGCAGCCTCGGACAGTTCACAGATACGCAGTATTTT.

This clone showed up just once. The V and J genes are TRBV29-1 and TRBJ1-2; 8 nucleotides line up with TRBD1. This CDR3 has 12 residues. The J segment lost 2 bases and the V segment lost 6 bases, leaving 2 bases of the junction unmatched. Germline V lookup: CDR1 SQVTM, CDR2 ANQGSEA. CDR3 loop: CSVRQGNYGYTF. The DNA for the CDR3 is TGCAGCGTGCGACAGGGGAACTATGGCTACACCTTC.

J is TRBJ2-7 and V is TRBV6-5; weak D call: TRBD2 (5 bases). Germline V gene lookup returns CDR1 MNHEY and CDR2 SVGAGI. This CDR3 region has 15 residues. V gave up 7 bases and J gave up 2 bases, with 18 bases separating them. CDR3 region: CASNVAGSAPYEQYF. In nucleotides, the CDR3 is TGTGCCAGCAACGTTGCGGGCAGCGCCCCCTACGAGCAGTACTTC.